This T cell receptor (beta chain) was sequenced for a study of blood T cell repertoires in COVID-19. Overall study context: Donors in the United States, Italy and Spain gave samples during acute or convalescent COVID-19.

J was trimmed by 4 bases and V by 0 bases; bases with no gene match: 9. CDR1 and CDR2 from the germline V gene are SGDLS and YYNGEE. This CDR3 has 17 residues. Clones were read by immunoSEQ multiplex PCR, and TCRdb kept only the in-frame ones, dropping some. The sample consists of roughly 89,000 clones, 65% to 85% of them appearing once. The sequence was obtained from a woman of 80 years or more with acute or convalescent COVID-19. The sample was peripheral blood. The V gene is TRBV9, the J gene TRBJ2-5; 10 positions match TRBD2. As DNA, the CDR3 is TGTGCCAGCAGCGTAGGTAGCGGGGGGCTCAGGGGAGAGACCCAGTACTTC. Residues: CASSVGSGGLRGETQYF.